Following are 28 T cell receptor beta chains from one sample sequenced in a study of T cell repertoires in aging, cancer and after chemotherapy. Multiplex touch-down PCR with TRB-A/B primers amplified rearranged V-D-J TRB sequences. TCRdb used MiXCR to reprocess the multiplex PCR reads, holding one entry per CDR3 protein. The data show roughly 1,500 distinct CDR3 sequences, about 30% seen once. Peripheral blood genomic DNA, not sorted cells or RNA, was the template. Sequenced: blood. These receptors were obtained from a human donor with a solid tumor.

The V call is TRBV6-1, the J call TRBJ2-7, with 11 positions matching TRBD1. CDR1 and CDR2 from the germline V gene are MNHNS and SASEGT. The CDR3 contains 13 residues. Germline trimming cut 8 bases from V and 7 bases from J; bases unmatched to any gene: 7. The CDR3 loop reads CASWTGGWREQYF. The CDR3 bases are TGTGCCAGCTGGACAGGGGGCTGGAGGGAGCAGTACTTC.

V is TRBV11-2 and J is TRBJ2-5; perhaps TRBD1 as D (5 bases). This CDR3 region has 14 residues. V lost 1 base to trimming and J lost 4 bases, with 10 bases between them. Per germline, CDR1 SGHAT and CDR2 FQNNGV. CDR3 nucleotides: TGTGCCAGCAGCTTAGGGCAGGGCGGAGAGACCCAGTACTTC. Protein sequence: CASSLGQGGETQYF.

The CDR3 reads CASSLGPMAPVTF. The CDR3 region has the DNA TGTGCCAGCAGCTTAGGCCCAATGGCTCCGGTCACCTTC. The V call is TRBV7-3, the J call TRBJ1-2; D not resolved. CDR1 is SGHTA and CDR2 is FQGTGA in the germline V gene. Trimming left V 2 bases short and J 13 bases short, with 17 bases between. The CDR3 length is 13 residues.

The chain couples TRBV5-4 to TRBJ2-2, with D tentatively TRBD1 (5 bases). The CDR3 covers 16 residues. The germline gives CDR1 SGHNT, CDR2 YYREEE (reference sequence). The V gene lost 2 bases and the J gene lost 5 bases, with 16 bases spanning the gap. In DNA form, the CDR3 reads TGTGCCAGCAGCTTAAGGGGTCGCGTTGGAACCGGGGAGCTGTTTTTT. Translated, it gives CASSLRGRVGTGELFF.

This clonotype is labeled medium-sized. The gene calls are TRBV15 and TRBJ1-5, with TRBD1 matching over 8 bases. The CDR3 totals 16 residues. The germline V gene encodes CDR1 LNHNV and CDR2 YYDKDF (reference sequence). V shed 2 bases, J shed 3 bases, and the junction held 6 bases outside the gene matches. The CDR3 sequence is CATSRNDRGHNQPQHF. CDR3 sequence (DNA): TGTGCCACCAGCAGAAACGACAGGGGACACAATCAGCCCCAGCATTTT.

This chain joins TRBV6-2 or TRBV6-3 and TRBJ2-5; 8 nucleotides align to TRBD1. Per germline, CDR1 MNHEY and CDR2 SVGEGT. The CDR3 is made up of 13 amino acids. V shed 6 bases, J shed 3 bases, and the junction held 3 bases outside the gene matches. The CDR3 DNA is TGTGCCAGCAGACCGACAGGGGAAGAGACCCAGTACTTC. Its protein product is CASRPTGEETQYF.

CDR3 loop: CASSLDSRDTQYF. The CDR3 bases are TGTGCCAGCAGCTTGGACAGTAGAGATACGCAGTATTTT. J is TRBJ2-3 and V is TRBV7-9; the D gene is possibly TRBD1 (6 bases). Germline lookup yields CDR1 SEHNR and CDR2 FQNEAQ (reference sequence). V was trimmed by 3 bases and J by 5 bases, leaving 9 bases between them. This CDR3 has 13 residues.

This clonotype is classed as medium-sized. The V call is TRBV6-5, the J call TRBJ1-2; possible D gene TRBD1, 6 bases. Trimming removed 6 bases from V and 7 bases from J, with 24 bases in between. Germline V lookup: CDR1 MNHEY, CDR2 SVGAGI. This CDR3 comprises 16 residues. The CDR3 protein is CASSLRPTGASLGYTF. DNA of the CDR3: TGTGCCAGCAGCCTCCGCCCGACAGGAGCCTCGCTTGGCTACACCTTC.

The gene calls are TRBV20-1 and TRBJ2-1, with 11 bases identical to TRBD2. Germline CDR1 reads DFQATT; CDR2 reads SNEGSKA (reference sequence). Germline trimming cut 3 bases from V and 6 bases from J; bases unmatched to any gene: 10. The CDR3 is 16 amino acids. CDR3 in amino acids: CSASEGLADLGNEQFF. The CDR3 nucleotides read TGCAGTGCTAGCGAGGGACTAGCGGACTTGGGCAATGAGCAGTTCTTC.

This clonotype was counted a few times. The CDR3 reads CSARGGQGFYEQYF. The CDR3 DNA sequence: TGCAGTGCTAGAGGCGGACAGGGGTTCTACGAGCAGTACTTC. The V call is TRBV20-1, the J call TRBJ2-7; 9 bases align to TRBD1. Germline V gene sequence: CDR1 DFQATT, CDR2 SNEGSKA (reference sequence). Unmatched junction bases numbered 4, after V lost 1 base and J lost 3 bases. The CDR3 is made up of 14 amino acids.

This chain links TRBV7-2 with TRBJ2-6, with no clear D. The germline CDR1 and CDR2 sequences are SGHTA and FQGNSA. The V end was cut by 8 bases, the J end by 1 base, with 3 bases between. The CDR3 extends over 12 amino acids. For the CDR3, the DNA is TGTGCCAGCGGATCTGGGGCCAACGTCCTGACTTTC. It encodes CASGSGANVLTF.

The chain couples TRBV5-4 to TRBJ2-2; 8 bases match TRBD2. V shed 4 bases, J shed 0 bases, and the junction held 5 bases outside the gene matches. From germline, CDR1 is SGHNT and CDR2 YYREEE (reference sequence). This CDR3 spans 16 amino acids. The CDR3 nucleotides are TGTGCCAGCAGCACCGGGGGGGCTCCGAACACCGGGGAGCTGTTTTTT. Protein sequence: CASSTGGAPNTGELFF.

This clonotype counts as medium-sized. This chain connects TRBV12-3 or TRBV12-4 to TRBJ2-1; weak D call: TRBD2 (6 bases). The V end was cut by 6 bases, the J end by 5 bases, with 14 bases between. CDR3 length: 14 residues. CDR3 DNA sequence: TGTGCCAGCAGGCCGGGACTCAGAAACAATGAGCAGTTCTTC. Translation gives CASRPGLRNNEQFF.

In its sample, this clonotype is medium-sized (0.01 to 0.1%). The CDR3 coding sequence is TGTGCCAGTAGTTCAGGACAGGGGGCGTCCCTCAATCAGCCCCAGCATTTT. The encoded protein is CASSSGQGASLNQPQHF. The chain joins TRBV19 to TRBJ1-5, with 11 nucleotides matching TRBD1. Germline V CDR1 and CDR2: LNHDA, SQIVND (reference sequence). CDR3 length equals 17 residues. The V segment lost 5 bases and the J segment 3 bases; nucleotides outside the gene matches: 9.

A few counts support this clonotype. The chain recombines TRBV15 with TRBJ1-5; 12 nucleotides match TRBD1. The CDR3 length is 18 residues. Germline trimming cut 1 base from V and 4 bases from J; bases unmatched to any gene: 8. Germline V gene sequence: CDR1 LNHNV, CDR2 YYDKDF (reference sequence). CDR3 sequence reads: CATSRAGTGGFGNQPQHF. The CDR3 bases are TGTGCCACCAGCAGAGCCGGGACAGGGGGCTTTGGAAATCAGCCCCAGCATTTT.

Here the CDR3 DNA reads TGTGCCAGCAGCGCTTCTGGGAACACAGATACGCAGTATTTT. It yields the protein CASSASGNTDTQYF. The chain uses TRBV7-2 and TRBJ2-3; D remains ambiguous. V dropped 5 bases and J dropped 2 bases, with 11 bases sitting between them. CDR1 is SGHTA and CDR2 is FQGNSA in the germline V gene. The length of the CDR3 is 14 residues.

This sequence joins TRBV28 and TRBJ2-5; D not resolved. Trimming left V 1 base short and J 5 bases short, with 11 bases between. The CDR3 loop spans 14 amino acids. Germline V gene lookup returns CDR1 MDHEN and CDR2 SYDVKM. CDR3 loop: CASSLSPRRETQYF. CDR3 DNA sequence: TGTGCCAGCAGTTTATCGCCAAGGCGGGAGACCCAGTACTTC. The whole variable domain, remainder taken from reference TRBV28 and TRBJ2-5, is DVKVTQSSRYLVKRTGEKVFLECVQDMDHENMFWYRQDPGLGLRLIYFSYDVKMKEKGDIPEGYSVSREKKERFSLILESASTNQTSMYLCASSLSPRRETQYFGPGTRLLVL.

In its sample, this clonotype is medium-sized. The chain joins TRBV10-2 to TRBJ2-5; TRBD2 matches at 14 bases. Germline values: CDR1 WSHSY, CDR2 SAAADI. J was trimmed by 4 bases and V by 6 bases; bases with no gene match: 10. The CDR3 has 17 amino acids. The CDR3 DNA follows: TGCGCCAGCAGGGAATTGACTAGCGGGGGGGACCGAGAGACCCAGTACTTC. As protein: CASRELTSGGDRETQYF.

This chain uses TRBV7-2 with TRBJ1-3, with a tentative D call TRBD1 (5 bases). The CDR3 is 16 residues long. Trimming left V 5 bases short and J 0 bases short, with 14 bases between. Germline V lookup: CDR1 SGHTA, CDR2 FQGNSA. The CDR3 loop is CASSAGRSGSGNTIYF. The CDR3 DNA sequence: TGTGCCAGCAGCGCAGGGCGGTCGGGCTCTGGAAACACCATATATTTT. Combining the CDR3 with reference TRBV7-2 and TRBJ1-3 gives the whole variable domain GAGVSQSPSNKVTEKGKDVELRCDPISGHTALYWYRQSLGQGLEFLIYFQGNSAPDKSGLPSDRFSAERTGGSVSTLTIQRTQQEDSAVYLCASSAGRSGSGNTIYFGEGSWLTVV.

This clonotype rates as large. The rearrangement joins TRBV30 to TRBJ2-7; tentatively, D is TRBD1 or TRBD2 (5 bases each). CDR3 length: 11 residues. V was cut by 2 bases and J by 4 bases, with 6 bases left in between. Germline V CDR1 and CDR2: GTSNPN, SVGIG (reference sequence). CDR3 sequence (DNA): TGTGCCTGGAGTTGGGGGTACGAGCAGTACTTC. Residues: CAWSWGYEQYF.

This clonotype is categorized as large. The genes are TRBV30 and TRBJ1-2, with no clear D. The length of the CDR3 is 14 residues. Trimming shortened V by 0 bases and J by 1 base, and 9 bases separated the two germline ends. Germline loops: CDR1 GTSNPN, CDR2 SVGIG (reference sequence). Here the CDR3 reads CAWSVTGFNYGYTF. DNA for the CDR3: TGTGCCTGGAGTGTAACGGGGTTTAACTATGGCTACACCTTC. The full variable domain, with the rest looked up from reference TRBV30 and TRBJ1-2, is SQTIHQWPATLVQPVGSPLSLECTVEGTSNPNLYWYRQAAGRGLQLLFYSVGIGQISSEVPQNLSASRPQDRQFILSSKKLLLSDSGFYLCAWSVTGFNYGYTFGSGTRLTVV.

In this sample, this clonotype turned up a few times. This chain connects TRBV4-3 to TRBJ2-7, with D hard to call. The CDR3 length is 13 residues. V lost 0 bases and J 7 bases, leaving 10 bases between the germline ends. Germline CDR1 and CDR2: LGHNA and YSLEER. CDR3: CASSQEGWDEQYF. The CDR3 DNA follows: TGCGCCAGCAGCCAAGAAGGATGGGATGAGCAGTACTTC.

As concerns this clonotype: A much larger clone lies a single base off, so this may be a read error. The rearrangement joins TRBV6-5 to TRBJ1-5; D call uncertain. V lost 5 bases and J lost 4, with 15 bases in between. Germline V gene sequence: CDR1 MNHEY, CDR2 SVGAGI. This CDR3 spans 15 amino acids. CDR3 nucleotides: TGTGCCAGCAGTAAATACGCAAGGGTAAATCAGCCCCAGCATTTT. This encodes CASSKYARVNQPQHF.

In the case of this clonotype: At one end the junction does not follow the germline gene, possibly because of a read error. This CDR3 reads CDSRGASGSVYEQYF. The CDR3 nucleotides are TGTGACAGCAGAGGGGCTAGCGGGAGTGTGTACGAGCAGTACTTC. The rearrangement joins TRBV27 to TRBJ2-7; 10 bases fit TRBD2. There are 15 residues in the CDR3. Germline V gene lookup returns CDR1 MNHEY and CDR2 SMNVEV (reference sequence).

In regard to this clonotype: A much larger clone differs by one base, so this may be a read error. The chain links TRBV12-3 or TRBV12-4 to TRBJ2-6; no clear D gene. Trimming shortened V by 5 bases and J by 4 bases, and 18 bases separated the two germline ends. The CDR3 is made up of 17 amino acids. The CDR3 here is CASSREPVGSGANVLTF. The CDR3 DNA is TGTGCCAGCAGTCGCGAACCCGTGGGTTCCGGGGCCAACGTCCTGACTTTC.

This clonotype is termed medium-sized (0.01 to 0.1%). The rearrangement joins TRBV6-1 to TRBJ1-2, with D possibly matching TRBD1 (6 bases). This CDR3 is built from 13 residues. Germline V gene data show CDR1 as MNHNS and CDR2 as SASEGT. The V gene lost 1 base and the J gene lost 8 bases, with 11 bases spanning the gap. For the CDR3, the DNA is TGTGCCAGCAGTGAAGGGGCAGGGGAGGGCTACACCTTC. This encodes CASSEGAGEGYTF.

This clonotype turned up a few times. The rearrangement joins TRBV19 to TRBJ2-1; 11 bases are a match to TRBD2. The ends lost 1 base at V and 4 bases at J; junction bases unmatched: 6. The CDR3 extends over 17 amino acids. CDR1 and CDR2 (germline): LNHDA, SQIVND (reference sequence). CDR3 in amino acids: CASSIVLRLAGYNEQFF. As DNA, the CDR3 is TGTGCCAGTAGTATAGTCCTTAGACTAGCGGGATACAATGAGCAGTTCTTC.

About this clonotype itself: A much larger clone lies a single base off, so this may be a read error. Because the CDR3 is missing its conserved closing phenylalanine or tryptophan, this is likely a read error. The V call is TRBV7-2, the J call TRBJ2-1, with D perhaps matching TRBD2 (5 bases). V lost 8 bases to trimming and J lost 0 bases, with 11 bases between them. Germline V CDR1 and CDR2: SGHTA, FQGNSA. There are 14 residues in the CDR3. CDR3 region: CASRPGGSYNEQFL. DNA of the CDR3: TGTGCCAGCCGTCCAGGAGGCTCCTACAATGAGCAGTTCTTA.